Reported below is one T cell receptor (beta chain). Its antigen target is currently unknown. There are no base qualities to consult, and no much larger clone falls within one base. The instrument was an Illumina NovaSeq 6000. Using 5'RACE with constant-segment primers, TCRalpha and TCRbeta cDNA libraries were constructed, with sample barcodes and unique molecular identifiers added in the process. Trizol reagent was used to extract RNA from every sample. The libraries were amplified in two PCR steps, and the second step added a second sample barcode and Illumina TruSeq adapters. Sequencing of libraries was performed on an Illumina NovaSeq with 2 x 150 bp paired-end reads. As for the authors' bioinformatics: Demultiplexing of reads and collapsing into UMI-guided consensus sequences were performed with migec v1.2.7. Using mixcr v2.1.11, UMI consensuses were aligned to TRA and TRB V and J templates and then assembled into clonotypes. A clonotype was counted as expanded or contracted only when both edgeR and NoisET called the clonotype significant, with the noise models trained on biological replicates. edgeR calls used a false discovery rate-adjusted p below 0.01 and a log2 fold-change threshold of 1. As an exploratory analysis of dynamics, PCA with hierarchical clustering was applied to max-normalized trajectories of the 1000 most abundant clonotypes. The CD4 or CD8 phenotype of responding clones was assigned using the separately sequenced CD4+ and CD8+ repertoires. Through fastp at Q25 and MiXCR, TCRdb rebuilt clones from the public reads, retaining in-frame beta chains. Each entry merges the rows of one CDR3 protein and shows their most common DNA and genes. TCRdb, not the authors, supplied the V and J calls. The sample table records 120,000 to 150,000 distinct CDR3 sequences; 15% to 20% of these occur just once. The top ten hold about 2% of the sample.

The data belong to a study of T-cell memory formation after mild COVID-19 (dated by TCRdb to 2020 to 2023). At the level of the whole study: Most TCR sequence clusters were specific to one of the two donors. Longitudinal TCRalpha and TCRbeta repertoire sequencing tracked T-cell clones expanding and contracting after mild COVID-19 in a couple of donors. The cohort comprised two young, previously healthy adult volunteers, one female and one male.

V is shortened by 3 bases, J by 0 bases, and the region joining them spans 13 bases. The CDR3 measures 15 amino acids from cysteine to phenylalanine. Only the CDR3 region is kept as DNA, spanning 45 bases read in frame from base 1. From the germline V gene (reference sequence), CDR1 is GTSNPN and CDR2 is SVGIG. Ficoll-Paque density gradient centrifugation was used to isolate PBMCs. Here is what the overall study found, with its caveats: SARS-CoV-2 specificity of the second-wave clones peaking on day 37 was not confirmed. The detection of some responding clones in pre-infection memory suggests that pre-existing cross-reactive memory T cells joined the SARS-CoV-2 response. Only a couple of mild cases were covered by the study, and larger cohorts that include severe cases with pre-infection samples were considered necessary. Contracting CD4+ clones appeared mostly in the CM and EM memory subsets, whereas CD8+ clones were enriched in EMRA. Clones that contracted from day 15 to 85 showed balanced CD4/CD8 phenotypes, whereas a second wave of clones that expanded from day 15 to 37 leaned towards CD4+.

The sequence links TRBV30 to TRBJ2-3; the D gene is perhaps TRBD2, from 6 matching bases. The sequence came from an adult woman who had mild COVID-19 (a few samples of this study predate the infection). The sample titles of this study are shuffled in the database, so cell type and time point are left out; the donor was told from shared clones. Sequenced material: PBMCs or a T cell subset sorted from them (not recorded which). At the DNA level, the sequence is TGTGCCTGGAGCGGGGTGAGCGGGAGCACAGATACGCAGTATTTT. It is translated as CAWSGVSGSTDTQYF.